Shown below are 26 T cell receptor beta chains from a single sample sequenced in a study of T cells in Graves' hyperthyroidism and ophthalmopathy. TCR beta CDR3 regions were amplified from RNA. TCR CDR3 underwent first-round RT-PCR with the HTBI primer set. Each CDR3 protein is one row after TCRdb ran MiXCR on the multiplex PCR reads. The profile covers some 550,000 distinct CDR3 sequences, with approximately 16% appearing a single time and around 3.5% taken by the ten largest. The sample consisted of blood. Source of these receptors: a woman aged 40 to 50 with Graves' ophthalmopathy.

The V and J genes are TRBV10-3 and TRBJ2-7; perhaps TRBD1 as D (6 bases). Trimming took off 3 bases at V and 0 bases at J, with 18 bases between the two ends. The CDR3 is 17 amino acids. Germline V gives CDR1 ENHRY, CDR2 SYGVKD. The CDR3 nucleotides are TGTGCCATCAGTGAATATTTGGGGGCTTCGGGCTCCTACGAGCAGTACTTC. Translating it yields CAISEYLGASGSYEQYF.

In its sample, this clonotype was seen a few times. CDR3 sequence (DNA): TGTGCCAGCAGCTTGGGGGGACAGATTCTCTACAATGAGCAGTTCTTC. Translation: CASSLGGQILYNEQFF. J is TRBJ2-1 and V is TRBV5-5; 7 nucleotides match TRBD1. V was clipped by 0 bases and J by 3 bases; unmatched bases: 6. Germline values: CDR1 SGHKS, CDR2 YYEKEE (reference sequence). The CDR3 extends over 16 amino acids. Drawing the rest from reference TRBV5-5 and TRBJ2-1, the complete variable domain is DAGVTQSPTHLIKTRGQQVTLRCSPISGHKSVSWYQQVLGQGPQFIFQYYEKEERGRGNFPDRFSARQFPNYSSELNVNALLLGDSALYLCASSLGGQILYNEQFFGPGTRLTVL.

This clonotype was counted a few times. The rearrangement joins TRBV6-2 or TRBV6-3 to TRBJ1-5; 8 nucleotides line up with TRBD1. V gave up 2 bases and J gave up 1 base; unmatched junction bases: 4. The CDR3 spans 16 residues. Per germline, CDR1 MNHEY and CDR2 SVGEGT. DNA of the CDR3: TGTGCCAGCAGTTACGGACAGGGTGGGAGCAATCAGCCCCAGCATTTT. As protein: CASSYGQGGSNQPQHF.

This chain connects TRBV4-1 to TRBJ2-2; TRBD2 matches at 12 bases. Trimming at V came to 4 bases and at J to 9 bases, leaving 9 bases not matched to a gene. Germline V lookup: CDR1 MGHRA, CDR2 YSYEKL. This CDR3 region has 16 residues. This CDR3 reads CASSLLGLAGSRELFF. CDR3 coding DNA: TGCGCCAGCAGCCTCCTGGGACTAGCGGGTAGCCGGGAGCTGTTTTTT.

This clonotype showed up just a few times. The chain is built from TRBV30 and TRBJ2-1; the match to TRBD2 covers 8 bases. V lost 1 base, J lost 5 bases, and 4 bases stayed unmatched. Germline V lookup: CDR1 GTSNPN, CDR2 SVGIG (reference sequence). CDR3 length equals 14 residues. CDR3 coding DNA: TGTGCCTGGAGTGACGGAGCGGGAGACAATGAGCAGTTCTTC. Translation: CAWSDGAGDNEQFF.

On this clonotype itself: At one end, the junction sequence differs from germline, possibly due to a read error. The CDR3, as DNA: TGTGCCAGCAGCCTAAACACGAACCGGAACGCCGGGGAGCTGTTTTTT. This gives the protein CASSLNTNRNAGELFF. V usage is TRBV3-1 and J usage is TRBJ2-2, with D hard to call. CDR3 length: 16 residues. CDR1 LGHDT and CDR2 YNNKEL come from the germline V gene (reference sequence).

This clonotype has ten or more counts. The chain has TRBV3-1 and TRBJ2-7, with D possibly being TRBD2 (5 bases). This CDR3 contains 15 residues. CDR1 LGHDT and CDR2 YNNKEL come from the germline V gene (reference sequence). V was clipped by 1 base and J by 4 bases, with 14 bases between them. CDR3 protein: CASSQGSSGWYEQYF. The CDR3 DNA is TGTGCCAGCAGCCAAGGGTCGAGCGGATGGTACGAGCAGTACTTC.

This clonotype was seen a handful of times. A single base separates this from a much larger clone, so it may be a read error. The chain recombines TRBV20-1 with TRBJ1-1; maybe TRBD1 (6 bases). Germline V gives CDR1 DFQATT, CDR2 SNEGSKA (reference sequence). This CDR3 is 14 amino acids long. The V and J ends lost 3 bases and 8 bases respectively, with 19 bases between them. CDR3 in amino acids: CSASANPSGAEAFF. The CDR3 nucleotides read TGCAGTGCTAGCGCTAATCCTTCGGGGGCCGAAGCTTTCTTT.

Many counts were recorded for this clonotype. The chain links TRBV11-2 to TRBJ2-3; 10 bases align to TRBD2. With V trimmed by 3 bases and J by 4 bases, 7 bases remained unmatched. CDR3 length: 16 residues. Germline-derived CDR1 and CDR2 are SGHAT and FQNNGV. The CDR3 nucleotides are TGTGCCAGCAGCTTTACTTTAGCGGGAGGTTCAGATACGCAGTATTTT. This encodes CASSFTLAGGSDTQYF. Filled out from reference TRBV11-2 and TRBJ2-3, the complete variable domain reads EAGVAQSPRYKIIEKRQSVAFWCNPISGHATLYWYQQILGQGPKLLIQFQNNGVVDDSQLPKDRFSAERLKGVDSTLKIQPAKLEDSAVYLCASSFTLAGGSDTQYFGPGTRLTVL.

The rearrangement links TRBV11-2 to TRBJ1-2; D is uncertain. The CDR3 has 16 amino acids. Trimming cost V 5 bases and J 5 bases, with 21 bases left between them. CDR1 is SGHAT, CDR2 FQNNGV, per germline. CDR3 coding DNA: TGTGCCAGCAGCCAGACTACGGAGGCGGTTGGGTATGGCTACACCTTC. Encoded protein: CASSQTTEAVGYGYTF.

The CDR3: CASRSSRTSGTGELFF. The DNA for the CDR3 is TGTGCCAGTAGGTCGTCGAGGACTAGCGGGACCGGGGAGCTGTTTTTT. The rearrangement links TRBV19 to TRBJ2-2, with TRBD2 identical over 11 bases. The CDR3 has 16 residues. V shed 6 bases and J 5 bases; nucleotides not matched to a gene: 8. Germline CDR1 and CDR2: LNHDA and SQIVND (reference sequence).

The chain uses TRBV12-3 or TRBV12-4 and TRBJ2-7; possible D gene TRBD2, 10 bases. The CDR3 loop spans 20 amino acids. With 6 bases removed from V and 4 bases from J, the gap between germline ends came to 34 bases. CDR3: CASRLNRGLGLAVRAYEQYF. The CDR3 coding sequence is TGTGCCAGCAGACTAAACAGGGGGCTTGGACTAGCGGTGAGAGCTTACGAGCAGTACTTC.

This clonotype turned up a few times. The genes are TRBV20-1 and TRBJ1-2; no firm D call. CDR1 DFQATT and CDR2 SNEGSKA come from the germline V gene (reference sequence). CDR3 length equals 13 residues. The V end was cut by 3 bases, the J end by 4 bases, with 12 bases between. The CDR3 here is CSASNGQPYGYTF. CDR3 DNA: TGCAGTGCTAGTAACGGCCAGCCCTATGGCTACACCTTC.

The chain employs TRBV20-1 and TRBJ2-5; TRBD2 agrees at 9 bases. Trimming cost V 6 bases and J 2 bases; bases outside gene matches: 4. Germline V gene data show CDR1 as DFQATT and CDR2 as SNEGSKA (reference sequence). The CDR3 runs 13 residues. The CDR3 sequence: CSALAGNQETQYF. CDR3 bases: TGCAGTGCGCTAGCGGGGAATCAAGAGACCCAGTACTTC.

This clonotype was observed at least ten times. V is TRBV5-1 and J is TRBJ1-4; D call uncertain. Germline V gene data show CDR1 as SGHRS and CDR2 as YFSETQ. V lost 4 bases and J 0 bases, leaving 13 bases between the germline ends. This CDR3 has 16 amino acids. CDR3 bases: TGCGCCAGCAGCACTGGTCGGGGTGCAACTAATGAAAAACTGTTTTTT. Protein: CASSTGRGATNEKLFF.

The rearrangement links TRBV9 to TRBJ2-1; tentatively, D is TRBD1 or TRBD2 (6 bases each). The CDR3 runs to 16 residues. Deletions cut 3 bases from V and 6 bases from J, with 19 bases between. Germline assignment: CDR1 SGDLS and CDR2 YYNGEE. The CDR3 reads CASSAAPGASSNEQFF. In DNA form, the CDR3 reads TGTGCCAGCAGCGCGGCCCCGGGGGCCTCTTCCAATGAGCAGTTCTTC.

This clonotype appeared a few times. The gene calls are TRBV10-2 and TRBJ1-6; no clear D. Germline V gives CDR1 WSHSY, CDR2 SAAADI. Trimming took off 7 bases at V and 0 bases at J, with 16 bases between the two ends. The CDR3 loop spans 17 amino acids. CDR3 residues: CASTDGPTSSYNSPLHF. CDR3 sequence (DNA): TGCGCCAGCACCGACGGACCTACGAGCTCCTATAATTCACCCCTCCACTTT.

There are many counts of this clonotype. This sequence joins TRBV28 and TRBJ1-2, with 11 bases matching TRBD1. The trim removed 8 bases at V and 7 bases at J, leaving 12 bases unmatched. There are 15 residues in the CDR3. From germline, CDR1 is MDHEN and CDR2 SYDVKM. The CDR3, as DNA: TGTGCCAGCCAGTCCTTGTGGACAGGGGGCGCTGGCTACACCTTC. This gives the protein CASQSLWTGGAGYTF.

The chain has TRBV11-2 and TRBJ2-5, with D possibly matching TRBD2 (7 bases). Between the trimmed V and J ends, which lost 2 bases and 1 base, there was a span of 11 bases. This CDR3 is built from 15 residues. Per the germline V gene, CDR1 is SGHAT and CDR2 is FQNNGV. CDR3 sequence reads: CASSLMAGAQETQYF. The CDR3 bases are TGTGCCAGCAGCTTAATGGCGGGGGCCCAAGAGACCCAGTACTTC.

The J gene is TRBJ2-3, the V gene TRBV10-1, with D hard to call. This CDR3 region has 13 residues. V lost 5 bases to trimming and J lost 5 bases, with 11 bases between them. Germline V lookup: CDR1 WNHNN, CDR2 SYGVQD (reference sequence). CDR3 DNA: TGCGCCAGCAGTTCGACGATTGGAGATACGCAGTATTTT. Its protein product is CASSSTIGDTQYF.

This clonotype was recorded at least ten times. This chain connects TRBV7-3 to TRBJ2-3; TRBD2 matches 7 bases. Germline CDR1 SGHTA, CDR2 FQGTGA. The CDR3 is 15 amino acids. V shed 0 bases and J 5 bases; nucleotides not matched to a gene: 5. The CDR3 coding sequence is TGTGCCAGCAGCTTAACGTGGGGCGGGGGAGATACGCAGTATTTT. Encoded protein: CASSLTWGGGDTQYF.

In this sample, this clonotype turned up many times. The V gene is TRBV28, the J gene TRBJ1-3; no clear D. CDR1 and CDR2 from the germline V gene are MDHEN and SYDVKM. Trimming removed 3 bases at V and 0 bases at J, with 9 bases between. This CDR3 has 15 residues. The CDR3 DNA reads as TGTGCCAGCAGTTTCCAACCGTCCTCTGGAAACACCATATATTTT. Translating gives CASSFQPSSGNTIYF.

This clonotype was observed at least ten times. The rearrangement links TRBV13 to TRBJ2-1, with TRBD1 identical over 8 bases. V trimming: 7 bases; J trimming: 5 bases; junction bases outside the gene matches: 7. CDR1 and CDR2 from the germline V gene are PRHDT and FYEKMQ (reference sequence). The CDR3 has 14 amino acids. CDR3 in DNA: TGTGCCAGCAACCTCCGGGACAGGCACAATGAGCAGTTCTTC. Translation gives CASNLRDRHNEQFF.

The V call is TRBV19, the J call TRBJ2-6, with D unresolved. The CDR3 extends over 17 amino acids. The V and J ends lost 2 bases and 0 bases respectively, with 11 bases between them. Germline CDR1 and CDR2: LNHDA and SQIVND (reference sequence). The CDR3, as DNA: TGTGCCAGTAGTATAACCCCAGTGGGCTCTGGGGCCAACGTCCTGACTTTC. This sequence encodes CASSITPVGSGANVLTF.

This chain's CDR3 is CSGVGTSGLVEQYF. The CDR3 DNA reads as TGCAGTGGGGTGGGAACTAGCGGGCTTGTCGAGCAGTACTTC. The chain uses TRBV20-1 and TRBJ2-7; 9 nucleotides line up with TRBD2. CDR3 length equals 14 residues. The germline gives CDR1 DFQATT, CDR2 SNEGSKA (reference sequence). J was trimmed by 6 bases and V by 7 bases; bases with no gene match: 13.

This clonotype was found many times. The CDR3 here is CASSQGTSWNEQFF. The CDR3 DNA follows: TGTGCCAGCAGCCAAGGGACTAGCTGGAATGAGCAGTTCTTC. The chain combines TRBV3-1 with TRBJ2-1; TRBD2 agrees at 8 bases. J gave up 7 bases and V 1 base, and 3 bases lay outside the gene matches. This CDR3 has 14 residues. The germline V gene encodes CDR1 LGHDT and CDR2 YNNKEL (reference sequence).